The clone carrying this T cell receptor (beta chain) appeared once. The sample comes from a study of blood T cell repertoires in COVID-19. About the study: From the United States, Italy and Spain came samples of acute and convalescent COVID-19. T cells, B-cell-depleted T cells, or PBMCs provided the cDNA or gDNA that served as material.

V lost 5 bases to trimming and J lost 5 bases, with 10 bases between them. Germline CDR1 reads SNHLY; CDR2 reads FYNNEI. This CDR3 has 13 amino acids. Here immunoSEQ multiplex PCR was the method, and the copy in TCRdb shows in-frame clones only, minus some. This table has approximately 260,000 clones, about 88% appearing once. The TCR sequence derives from a man between 25 and 39 years old with acute COVID-19. The sample comprised PBMCs or T cells enriched from blood (not recorded which). This rearrangement joins TRBV2 to TRBJ1-5, with D hard to call. The DNA for the CDR3 is TGTGCCAGCAGTTGGGGAGGGTATCAGCCCCAGCATTTT. Residues: CASSWGGYQPQHF.